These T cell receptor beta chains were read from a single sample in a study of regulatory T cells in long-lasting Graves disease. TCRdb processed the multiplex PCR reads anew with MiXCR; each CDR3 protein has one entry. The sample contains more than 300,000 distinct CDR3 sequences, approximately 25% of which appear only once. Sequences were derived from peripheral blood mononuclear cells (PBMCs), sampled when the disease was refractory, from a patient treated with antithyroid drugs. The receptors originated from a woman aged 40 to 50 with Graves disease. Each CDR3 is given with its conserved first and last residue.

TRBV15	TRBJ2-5	CATSRGSGGQETQYF
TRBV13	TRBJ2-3	CASSRGTSGRPPRDNF
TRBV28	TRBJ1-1	CASTGQETEAFF
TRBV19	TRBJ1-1	CASSIAPWRGSNTEAFF
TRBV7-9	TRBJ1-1	CASSFLEVVTEAFF
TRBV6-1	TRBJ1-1	CASSELTGTTEAFF
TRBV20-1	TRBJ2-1	CSASDSYNEQFF
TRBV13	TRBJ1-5	CASSSHLAGNNQPQHF
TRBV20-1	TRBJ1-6	CSARVMGQSNSPLHF
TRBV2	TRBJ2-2	CASRKQGHTGELFF
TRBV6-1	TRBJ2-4	CASRDSGRANTQYF
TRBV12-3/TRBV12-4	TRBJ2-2	CASSFKRGTGELFF
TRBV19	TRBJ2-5	CATSLGGKGQETQYF
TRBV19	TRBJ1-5	CASTRVQGNQAGNQPQHF
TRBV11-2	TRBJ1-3	CASSFGALGNTIYF
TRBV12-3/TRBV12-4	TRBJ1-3	CASSGGMPGNTIYF
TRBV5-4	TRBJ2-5	CASSLGQGREETQYF
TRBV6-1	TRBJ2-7	CASSRQAEQYF
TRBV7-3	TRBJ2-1	CASSLLSSSNEQFF
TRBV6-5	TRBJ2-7	CASSYSGGPQYEQYF
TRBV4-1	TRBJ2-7	CASSYEPETYEQYF
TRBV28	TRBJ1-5	CASSFQGGSQPQHF
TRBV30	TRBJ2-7	CAWRRIYEQYF
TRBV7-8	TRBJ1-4	CASSLFGATNEKLFF
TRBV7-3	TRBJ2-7	CASMEIGVQYF
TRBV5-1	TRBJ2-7	CASSLADWTSKSYEQYF
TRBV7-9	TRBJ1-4	CASSLTPGVELFF